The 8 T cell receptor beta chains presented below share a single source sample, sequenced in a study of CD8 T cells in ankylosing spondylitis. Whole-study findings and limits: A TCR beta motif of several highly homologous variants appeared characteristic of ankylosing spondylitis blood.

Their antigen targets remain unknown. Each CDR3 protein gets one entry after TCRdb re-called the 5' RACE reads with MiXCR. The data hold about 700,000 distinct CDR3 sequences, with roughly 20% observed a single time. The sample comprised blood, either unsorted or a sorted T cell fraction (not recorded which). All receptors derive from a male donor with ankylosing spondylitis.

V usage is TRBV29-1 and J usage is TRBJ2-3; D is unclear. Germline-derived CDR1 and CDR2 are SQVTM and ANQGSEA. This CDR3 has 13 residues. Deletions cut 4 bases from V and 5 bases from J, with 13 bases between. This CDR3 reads CSVARQAQDTQYF. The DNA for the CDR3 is TGCAGCGTTGCCCGGCAGGCCCAAGATACGCAGTATTTT.

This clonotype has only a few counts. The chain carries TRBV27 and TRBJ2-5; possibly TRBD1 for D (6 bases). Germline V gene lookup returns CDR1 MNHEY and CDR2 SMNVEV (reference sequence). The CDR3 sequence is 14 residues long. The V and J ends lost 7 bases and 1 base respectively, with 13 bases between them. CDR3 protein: CASKGWTAQETQYF. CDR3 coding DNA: TGTGCCAGCAAAGGGTGGACAGCCCAAGAGACCCAGTACTTC.

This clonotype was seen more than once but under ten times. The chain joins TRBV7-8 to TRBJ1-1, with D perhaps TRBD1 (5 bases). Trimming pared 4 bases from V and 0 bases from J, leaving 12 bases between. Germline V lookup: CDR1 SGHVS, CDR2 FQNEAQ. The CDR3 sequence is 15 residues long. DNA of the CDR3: TGTGCCAGCAGCTCAGGGACCGCCGTGAACACTGAAGCTTTCTTT. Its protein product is CASSSGTAVNTEAFF.

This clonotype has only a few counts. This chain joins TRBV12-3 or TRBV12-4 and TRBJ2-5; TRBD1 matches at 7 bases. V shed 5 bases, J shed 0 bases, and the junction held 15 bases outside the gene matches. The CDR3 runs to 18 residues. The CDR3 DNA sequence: TGTGCCAGCAGTCTCACCAGGCCCGGCAGGGGGTACCAAGAGACCCAGTACTTC. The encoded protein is CASSLTRPGRGYQETQYF.

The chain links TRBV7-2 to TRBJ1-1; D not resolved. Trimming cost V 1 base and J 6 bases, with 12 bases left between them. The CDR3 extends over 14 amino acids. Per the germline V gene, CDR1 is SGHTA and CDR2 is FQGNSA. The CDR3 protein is CASSLVLGFAEAFF. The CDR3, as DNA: TGTGCCAGCAGCTTAGTTTTGGGGTTCGCTGAAGCTTTCTTT.

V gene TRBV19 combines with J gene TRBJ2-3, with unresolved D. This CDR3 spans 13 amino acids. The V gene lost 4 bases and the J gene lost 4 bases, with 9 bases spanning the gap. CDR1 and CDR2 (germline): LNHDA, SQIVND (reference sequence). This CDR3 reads CASSSTLADTQYF. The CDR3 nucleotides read TGTGCCAGTAGTAGCACGCTGGCAGATACGCAGTATTTT.

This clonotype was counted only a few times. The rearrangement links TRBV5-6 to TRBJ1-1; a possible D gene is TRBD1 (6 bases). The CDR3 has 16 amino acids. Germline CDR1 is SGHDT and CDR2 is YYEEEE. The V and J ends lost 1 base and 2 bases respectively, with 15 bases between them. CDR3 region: CASSLYGGLTNTEAFF. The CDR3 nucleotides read TGTGCCAGCAGCTTGTATGGGGGCCTAACTAACACTGAAGCTTTCTTT. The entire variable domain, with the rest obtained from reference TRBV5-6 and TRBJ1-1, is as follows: DAGVTQSPTHLIKTRGQQVTLRCSPKSGHDTVSWYQQALGQGPQFIFQYYEEEERQRGNFPDRFSGHQFPNYSSELNVNALLLGDSALYLCASSLYGGLTNTEAFFGQGTRLTVV.

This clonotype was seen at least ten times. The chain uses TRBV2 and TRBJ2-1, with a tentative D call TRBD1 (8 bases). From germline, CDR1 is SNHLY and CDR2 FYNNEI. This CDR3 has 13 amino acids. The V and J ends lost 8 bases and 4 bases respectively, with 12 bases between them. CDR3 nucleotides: TGTGCCAGCCACAGGGGGGGGTACAATGAGCAGTTCTTC. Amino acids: CASHRGGYNEQFF.